The rows below give T cell receptor beta chains drawn from one sample of a study of T cells in Graves' hyperthyroidism and ophthalmopathy. Using its own MiXCR run on the multiplex PCR reads, TCRdb lists one record per CDR3 protein. This table holds under 250,000 distinct CDR3 sequences, around 24% found once. What was sequenced was blood. The source of these receptors is a woman in her thirties or forties with Graves' ophthalmopathy. CDR3s include the opening cysteine and the closing phenylalanine or tryptophan. Fields, in order: V gene, J gene, D gene, clone size, CDR3 DNA, CDR3 protein. A D gene is named only where the DNA matches it firmly. Only part of the rows carry a size: once, few, many, or a class if the clone is expanded.

V gene: TRBV10-3
J gene: TRBJ2-7
D gene: .
clone size: many
CDR3 DNA: TGTGCCATCAGTGGGTCCGGTAGTAAATACGAGCAGTACTTC
CDR3 protein: CAISGSGSKYEQYF

V gene: TRBV20-1
J gene: TRBJ2-5
D gene: TRBD2
clone size: many
CDR3 DNA: TGCAGTGCTAGATCTTTTGAGAGCGGGAATCAAGAGACCCAGTACTTC
CDR3 protein: CSARSFESGNQETQYF

V gene: TRBV24-1
J gene: TRBJ2-6
D gene: .
clone size: few
CDR3 DNA: TGTGCCACCAGTGATAAGAGGGGCCCTGCCAACGTCCTGACTTTC
CDR3 protein: CATSDKRGPANVLTF

V gene: TRBV7-6
J gene: TRBJ1-2
D gene: .
clone size: many
CDR3 DNA: TGTGCCAGCAGCTTAGCGGGGGAACAAGGCTACACCTTC
CDR3 protein: CASSLAGEQGYTF

V gene: TRBV7-2
J gene: TRBJ2-2
D gene: TRBD2
clone size: many
CDR3 DNA: TGTGCCAGCAGCCCCAGACTAGCGGCCACCGGGGAGCTGTTTTTT
CDR3 protein: CASSPRLAATGELFF

V gene: TRBV29-1
J gene: TRBJ1-1
D gene: TRBD1
clone size: many
CDR3 DNA: TGCAGCGTTGGACAGGGGGCGCCTGAAGCTTTCTTT
CDR3 protein: CSVGQGAPEAFF

V gene: TRBV29-1
J gene: TRBJ2-5
D gene: .
clone size: many
CDR3 DNA: TGCAGCGTTGGGGGCGGAAGGGCAGAGACCCAGTACTTC
CDR3 protein: CSVGGGRAETQYF

V gene: TRBV2
J gene: TRBJ2-4
D gene: .
clone size: many
CDR3 DNA: TGTGCCAGCAGTGCCGATGCCACTTCAGCCAAAAACATTCAGTACTTC
CDR3 protein: CASSADATSAKNIQYF

V gene: TRBV28
J gene: TRBJ1-2
D gene: .
clone size: many
CDR3 DNA: TGTGCCAGCACCCCTCAGGACTATGGCTACACCTTC
CDR3 protein: CASTPQDYGYTF

V gene: TRBV18
J gene: TRBJ2-3
D gene: .
clone size: many
CDR3 DNA: TGTGCCAGCTCACCAGCGGTACAAGATACGCAGTATTTT
CDR3 protein: CASSPAVQDTQYF

V gene: TRBV4-2
J gene: TRBJ2-5
D gene: TRBD2
clone size: many
CDR3 DNA: TGTGCCAGCAGCCAATGGACAGGGACTAGCGGCCAAGAGACCCAGTACTTC
CDR3 protein: CASSQWTGTSGQETQYF

V gene: TRBV15
J gene: TRBJ2-7
D gene: TRBD1
clone size: many
CDR3 DNA: TGTGCCACCAGCAGCCCACCGGGACAGGGGATTAGCCCCTACGAGCAGTACTTC
CDR3 protein: CATSSPPGQGISPYEQYF

V gene: TRBV3-1
J gene: TRBJ2-7
D gene: .
clone size: .
CDR3 DNA: TGTGCCAGCAGCCAAGGGAGAGCAGTTACTGAGCAGTACTTC
CDR3 protein: CASSQGRAVTEQYF

V gene: TRBV5-1
J gene: TRBJ2-2
D gene: TRBD1
clone size: .
CDR3 DNA: TGCGCCAGCAGCTTGACATCGACAGGGCCCGGGGAGCTGTTTTTT
CDR3 protein: CASSLTSTGPGELFF

V gene: TRBV29-1
J gene: TRBJ1-6
D gene: .
clone size: many
CDR3 DNA: TGCAGCGTGAGGGCGGGGGCCGATTCACCCCTCCACTTT
CDR3 protein: CSVRAGADSPLHF

V gene: TRBV27
J gene: TRBJ2-5
D gene: .
clone size: many
CDR3 DNA: TGTGCCAGCAGTTATTTCGGGGGACAAGAGACCCAGTACTTC
CDR3 protein: CASSYFGGQETQYF

V gene: TRBV3-1
J gene: TRBJ2-6
D gene: .
clone size: .
CDR3 DNA: TGTGCCAGCAGCCGCGGACCAAGGACTGGGGCCAACGTCCTGACTTTC
CDR3 protein: CASSRGPRTGANVLTF